The clone carrying this T cell receptor (beta chain) was seen only once. The source of the sample is a study of cytomegalovirus exposure and HLA in healthy donors. Trimming stripped 1 base from V and 2 bases from J, with 18 bases between. CDR1 SQVTM and CDR2 ANQGSEA come from the germline V gene. There are 17 residues in the CDR3. PCR employed 60 Vbeta and 13 Jbeta primers. Assay used: immunoSEQ multiplex PCR; TCRdb lists only in-frame clones, some missing. The table includes about 140,000 clones, 76% detected once. Material: PBMCs. This receptor was identified in a male donor in good health and CMV-seronegative. This chain uses TRBV29-1 with TRBJ2-1; D unresolved. CDR3 residues: CSVEGVGLSSAYNEQFF. Here the CDR3 DNA reads TGCAGCGTTGAAGGGGTTGGGTTGTCAAGCGCCTACAATGAGCAGTTCTTC.